This T cell receptor beta chain was sequenced in a study of blood T cell repertoires in COVID-19. The wider study: T cells, B-cell-depleted T cells, or PBMCs provided the cDNA or gDNA that served as material.

The CDR3 length is 16 residues. With 7 bases clipped from V and 4 bases from J, the junction kept 12 bases outside the gene matches. Germline V gene lookup returns CDR1 LNHDA and CDR2 SQIVND (reference sequence). How the authors handled the data: Amplifying reference gene primers gave estimates of nucleated cell counts. Profiling relied on immunoSEQ multiplex PCR, and the TCRdb table lists in-frame clones only, not all of them. V, J and clone size reflect that table, while D and trimming were determined from the DNA. The sample consists of under 200,000 clones, about 85% of them appearing once. Specimen: peripheral blood. This TCR was recovered from a man aged 55 to 70 with acute or convalescent COVID-19. The chain carries TRBV19 and TRBJ1-1; 10 nucleotides align to TRBD1. CDR3 sequence: CASIPGGDRGRTEAFF. The CDR3 coding sequence is TGTGCCAGTATCCCAGGGGGGGACAGGGGACGCACTGAAGCTTTCTTT.